This is a list of T cell receptor beta chains from one sample in a study of shared clonotypes between healthy human individuals. Clones were sequenced by immunoSEQ multiplex PCR, and TCRdb holds only the in-frame ones, with some missing. The sample includes millions of clones, approximately 94% seen only once; the top ten take approximately 1.2%. Sequencing was performed on naive CD8+ T cells sorted from blood. The receptors derive from a man aged 18 to 35 in good health. The CDR3 runs from the conserved cysteine through the conserved F or W. The size field is filled for only some rows; it gives once, few, many or a size class.

clone size: .
J gene: TRBJ1-1
V gene: TRBV5-1
CDR3 protein: CASSFTGGMNTEAFF

clone size: .
J gene: TRBJ2-1
V gene: TRBV2
CDR3 protein: CASRAGAYNEQFF

clone size: .
J gene: TRBJ1-5
V gene: TRBV28
CDR3 protein: CASSPVHRKNSNQPQHF

clone size: .
J gene: TRBJ1-2
V gene: TRBV15
CDR3 protein: CATSSGQGGDGYTF

clone size: .
J gene: TRBJ1-1
V gene: TRBV29-1
CDR3 protein: CSVDGDRVDEAFF

clone size: .
J gene: TRBJ2-5
V gene: TRBV4-1
CDR3 protein: CASSQDWDYQETQYF

clone size: .
J gene: TRBJ1-3
V gene: TRBV15
CDR3 protein: CATRSKAQSTIYF

clone size: .
J gene: TRBJ2-7
V gene: TRBV12-5
CDR3 protein: CASLKGYEQYF

clone size: .
J gene: TRBJ1-2
V gene: TRBV7-9
CDR3 protein: CASSPSDRVDYGYTF

clone size: .
J gene: TRBJ2-7
V gene: TRBV6-5
CDR3 protein: CASRRGLEYEQYF

clone size: .
J gene: TRBJ1-4
V gene: TRBV4-3
CDR3 protein: CASTPGLFATNEKLFF

clone size: .
J gene: TRBJ2-7
V gene: TRBV5-4
CDR3 protein: CASSLEPSVSYEQYF

clone size: .
J gene: TRBJ2-7
V gene: TRBV5-6
CDR3 protein: CASRPSGSSYEQYF

clone size: .
J gene: TRBJ1-2
V gene: TRBV6-5
CDR3 protein: CASSYGPNYGYTF

clone size: .
J gene: TRBJ2-3
V gene: TRBV10-3
CDR3 protein: CAISESTGGMVIDTQYF

clone size: .
J gene: TRBJ2-1
V gene: TRBV13
CDR3 protein: CASSHQAYNEQFF

clone size: .
J gene: TRBJ1-2
V gene: TRBV10-2
CDR3 protein: CASSESREGYTF

clone size: .
J gene: TRBJ1-6
V gene: TRBV9
CDR3 protein: CASSGGTENSPLHF

clone size: .
J gene: TRBJ2-7
V gene: TRBV19
CDR3 protein: CASSIEGFYEQYF

clone size: .
J gene: TRBJ1-1
V gene: TRBV7-2
CDR3 protein: CASSLGSAAEAFF

clone size: .
J gene: TRBJ1-6
V gene: TRBV28
CDR3 protein: CASSSKSGNNSPLHF

clone size: .
J gene: TRBJ2-1
V gene: TRBV15
CDR3 protein: CATSSPWDEQFF

clone size: .
J gene: TRBJ2-1
V gene: TRBV18
CDR3 protein: CASSPVVAGNEQFF

clone size: .
J gene: TRBJ2-5
V gene: TRBV7-3
CDR3 protein: CASSRAVLEETQYF

clone size: .
J gene: TRBJ1-1
V gene: TRBV5-5
CDR3 protein: CASSLGLRGTTSEAFF

clone size: .
J gene: TRBJ2-6
V gene: TRBV7-9
CDR3 protein: CASSLGSGANVLTF

clone size: .
J gene: TRBJ1-2
V gene: TRBV6-5
CDR3 protein: CASSYGQGEDGYTF

clone size: .
J gene: TRBJ1-4
V gene: TRBV29-1
CDR3 protein: CSVEDDSPGLFF

clone size: .
J gene: TRBJ2-5
V gene: TRBV5-1
CDR3 protein: CASSYDPEETQYF

clone size: .
J gene: TRBJ2-3
V gene: TRBV7-2
CDR3 protein: CASSLTSGGTDTQYF

clone size: .
J gene: TRBJ2-7
V gene: TRBV6-1
CDR3 protein: CASSELQEIISYEQYF

clone size: .
J gene: TRBJ2-1
V gene: TRBV14
CDR3 protein: CASSPGQGARNEQFF

clone size: .
J gene: TRBJ2-5
V gene: TRBV7-2
CDR3 protein: CASSSQGGQETQYF

clone size: .
J gene: TRBJ1-2
V gene: TRBV27
CDR3 protein: CASSGWLDGYTF

clone size: .
J gene: TRBJ2-5
V gene: TRBV7-8
CDR3 protein: CASSLSPGTQETQYF

clone size: once
J gene: TRBJ2-7
V gene: TRBV19
CDR3 protein: CASSIGRDRGMDEQYF

clone size: .
J gene: TRBJ1-1
V gene: TRBV7-9
CDR3 protein: CASSLVAVNTEAFF

clone size: .
J gene: TRBJ2-7
V gene: TRBV28
CDR3 protein: CASSRGTGPYEQYF

clone size: .
J gene: TRBJ1-1
V gene: TRBV7-9
CDR3 protein: CASSLVGQGPMNTEAFF

clone size: .
J gene: TRBJ2-2
V gene: TRBV7-2
CDR3 protein: CASSRLAGGLAGELFF

clone size: .
J gene: TRBJ2-2
V gene: TRBV6-5
CDR3 protein: CASTGGANTGELFF

clone size: .
J gene: TRBJ2-2
V gene: TRBV7-9
CDR3 protein: CASTPLVDPGELFF

clone size: .
J gene: TRBJ2-5
V gene: TRBV25-1
CDR3 protein: CASNSGETQYF

clone size: .
J gene: TRBJ1-2
V gene: TRBV27
CDR3 protein: CASSLGRAYGYTF

clone size: .
J gene: TRBJ2-5
V gene: TRBV27
CDR3 protein: CASSPTGFETQYF

clone size: .
J gene: TRBJ2-6
V gene: TRBV7-6
CDR3 protein: CASSTGAPGVTIPSGANVLTF

clone size: .
J gene: TRBJ1-4
V gene: TRBV13
CDR3 protein: CASSFNSYGGLSEKLFF